The 20 T cell receptor beta chains below all came from one sample that was sequenced in a study of blood T cell repertoires in COVID-19. Generated by immunoSEQ multiplex PCR, the TCRdb table keeps only in-frame clones and is missing some. This sample has around 68,000 clones; roughly 85% occur once, and the top ten carry under 3%. Sequenced sample: peripheral blood. Receptor source: a man of 80 years or more with acute or convalescent COVID-19.

CDR3 protein: CAWSTTGNSPLHF. CDR3 coding DNA: TGTGCCTGGAGCACGACAGGGAATTCACCCCTCCACTTT. The V call is TRBV30, the J call TRBJ1-6, with TRBD1 matching over 7 bases. The germline V gene has CDR1 GTSNPN and CDR2 SVGIG (reference sequence). The junction had 3 bases not matched to a gene; V was cut back by 3 bases and J by 7 bases. The CDR3 runs 13 residues.

The chain joins TRBV18 to TRBJ1-1; 10 bases are shared with TRBD1. Germline V CDR1 and CDR2: KGHSH, LQKENI. The length of the CDR3 is 14 residues. V was clipped by 4 bases and J by 6 bases; unmatched bases: 5. The CDR3 nucleotides are TGTGCCAGCTCACTCAGACAGGGGGCCTCTGAAGCTTTCTTT. Residues: CASSLRQGASEAFF.

The V gene is TRBV18, the J gene TRBJ1-3, with TRBD1 matching 7 bases. Trimming took 3 bases from V and 6 from J; bases not matched to a gene: 5. The CDR3 loop spans 14 amino acids. From germline, CDR1 is KGHSH and CDR2 LQKENI. Written as DNA, the CDR3 is TGTGCCAGCTCACCCGCCGGGACAGTAAACACCATATATTTT. Its protein product is CASSPAGTVNTIYF.

The V and J genes are TRBV2 and TRBJ1-5, with 8 bases identical to TRBD1. Losses at the gene ends were 6 bases for V and 4 bases for J; bases not matched to a gene: 8. The CDR3 length is 15 residues. The germline V gene has CDR1 SNHLY and CDR2 FYNNEI. CDR3 DNA sequence: TGTGCCAGCAGGGAACAGGGGGTAAGGAATCAGCCCCAGCATTTT. This sequence encodes CASREQGVRNQPQHF.

The chain combines TRBV11-3 with TRBJ2-2; D ambiguous. This CDR3 region has 14 residues. Germline V CDR1 and CDR2: SGHNT, YENEEA. V lost 4 bases to trimming and J lost 1 base, with 7 bases between them. The CDR3: CASSSYRNTGELFF. The CDR3 DNA is TGTGCCAGCAGCTCCTACAGGAACACCGGGGAGCTGTTTTTT.

The CDR3 coding sequence is TGTGCCAGCAGCCCTATAGCGGGAGTGGTACGAGTAGAGACCCAGTACTTC. This encodes CASSPIAGVVRVETQYF. J is TRBJ2-5 and V is TRBV6-2 or TRBV6-3, with TRBD2 identical over 9 bases. V shed 6 bases, J shed 4 bases, and the junction held 15 bases outside the gene matches. The CDR3 runs 17 residues. Per the germline V gene, CDR1 is MNHEY and CDR2 is SVGEGT.

The chain couples TRBV16 to TRBJ1-1, with D possibly TRBD1 on 5 matching bases. The ends were cut back, 5 bases at V and 2 bases at J, with 15 bases in the middle. This CDR3 is 15 amino acids long. Germline lookup yields CDR1 KGHSY and CDR2 FQNENV. The CDR3: CASSARQGPNTEAFF. CDR3 bases: TGTGCCAGCAGCGCCCGCCAGGGCCCAAACACTGAAGCTTTCTTT.

The chain combines TRBV5-4 with TRBJ1-1; D not resolved. Germline CDR1 and CDR2: SGHNT and YYREEE (reference sequence). The CDR3 covers 14 residues. Trimming took 2 bases from V and 1 from J, leaving 9 bases between them. This CDR3 is CASSFDKWNTEAFF. CDR3 in DNA: TGTGCCAGCAGCTTCGACAAATGGAACACTGAAGCTTTCTTT.

The chain joins TRBV5-1 to TRBJ2-5; maybe TRBD1 (6 bases). Trimming took off 6 bases at V and 1 base at J, with 13 bases between the two ends. There are 14 residues in the CDR3. Germline CDR1 is SGHRS and CDR2 is YFSETQ. The CDR3 protein is CASTFLGGQETQYF. CDR3 in DNA: TGCGCCAGCACTTTCCTAGGGGGCCAAGAGACCCAGTACTTC.

The sample holds one count of this clone. The V and J genes are TRBV5-1 and TRBJ1-2; TRBD1 might be the D (5 bases). The CDR3 spans 14 residues. CDR1 and CDR2 from the germline V gene are SGHRS and YFSETQ. Trimming stripped 0 bases from V and 7 bases from J, with 13 bases between. CDR3 in DNA: TGCGCCAGCAGCTTGGCTGGGCCCCAGGGTGGCTACACCTTC. Translating it yields CASSLAGPQGGYTF. Supplemented by reference TRBV5-1 and TRBJ1-2, the full variable domain reads KAGVTQTPRYLIKTRGQQVTLSCSPISGHRSVSWYQQTPGQGLQFLFEYFSETQRNKGNFPGRFSGRQFSNSRSEMNVSTLELGDSALYLCASSLAGPQGGYTFGSGTRLTVV.

V is TRBV6-5 and J is TRBJ2-7; D may be TRBD1 (5 bases). V was trimmed by 8 bases and J by 6 bases, leaving 20 bases between them. The germline CDR1 and CDR2 sequences are MNHEY and SVGAGI. The CDR3 is 14 residues long. The CDR3 reads CASGAFWGSSEQYF. The CDR3 DNA reads TGTGCCAGCGGGGCCTTTTGGGGTTCGAGCGAGCAGTACTTC.

The rearrangement links TRBV5-4 to TRBJ2-7; 13 bases line up with TRBD2. Germline loops: CDR1 SGHNT, CDR2 YYREEE (reference sequence). The CDR3 is made up of 15 amino acids. V shed 3 bases and J 4 bases; nucleotides not matched to a gene: 4. The CDR3 region is CASSYGLAGEYEQYF. The CDR3 DNA follows: TGTGCCAGCAGCTACGGACTAGCGGGAGAGTACGAGCAGTACTTC. The variable domain in full, with the rest retrieved from reference TRBV5-4 and TRBJ2-7, is ETGVTQSPTHLIKTRGQQVTLRCSSQSGHNTVSWYQQALGQGPQFIFQYYREEENGRGNFPPRFSGLQFPNYSSELNVNALELDDSALYLCASSYGLAGEYEQYFGPGTRLTVT.

The chain couples TRBV11-2 to TRBJ2-7, with 13 bases fitting TRBD2. The CDR3 is 15 residues long. CDR1 SGHAT and CDR2 FQNNGV come from the germline V gene. V lost 7 bases, J lost 2 bases, and 5 bases stayed unmatched. CDR3 nucleotides: TGTGCCAGCACCCGGACTAGCGGGAGAACCTACGAGCAGTACTTC. Its protein product is CASTRTSGRTYEQYF.

V gene TRBV5-1 combines with J gene TRBJ1-5, with D possibly being TRBD1 (5 bases). V shed 4 bases and J shed 7 bases, with 15 bases lying between them. Germline CDR1 SGHRS, CDR2 YFSETQ. The CDR3 loop spans 14 amino acids. The CDR3: CASSPGLARQPQHF. For the CDR3, the DNA is TGCGCCAGCAGCCCGGGACTTGCGCGACAGCCCCAGCATTTT.

The V call is TRBV29-1, the J call TRBJ2-4, with 14 bases aligning to TRBD2. Trimming at V came to 3 bases and at J to 7 bases, leaving 5 bases not matched to a gene. The germline CDR1 and CDR2 sequences are SQVTM and ANQGSEA. CDR3 length equals 15 residues. CDR3 sequence reads: CSVDGTSGSINIQYF. CDR3 sequence (DNA): TGCAGCGTTGACGGGACTAGCGGGAGTATCAACATTCAGTACTTC.

The V and J genes are TRBV19 and TRBJ1-2, with D maybe TRBD1 (5 bases). Trimming took off 7 bases at V and 5 bases at J, with 29 bases between the two ends. This CDR3 spans 18 amino acids. Germline-derived CDR1 and CDR2 are LNHDA and SQIVND (reference sequence). CDR3 residues: CASTDGAGQSGGIYGYTF. The DNA for the CDR3 is TGTGCCAGTACGGACGGAGCAGGACAATCAGGAGGGATATATGGCTACACCTTC.

The chain links TRBV19 to TRBJ1-1, with D maybe TRBD1 (5 bases). The V end was cut by 1 base, the J end by 4 bases, with 13 bases between. Germline CDR1 is LNHDA and CDR2 is SQIVND (reference sequence). CDR3 length equals 15 residues. The CDR3 spells CASSIVGRGTTEAFF. In DNA form, the CDR3 reads TGTGCCAGTAGTATAGTGGGCCGGGGGACCACTGAAGCTTTCTTT.

The chain recombines TRBV19 with TRBJ2-2; tentative D call: TRBD2 (6 bases). Germline V gives CDR1 LNHDA, CDR2 SQIVND (reference sequence). Trimming stripped 6 bases from V and 5 bases from J, with 16 bases between. CDR3 length equals 15 residues. The CDR3 is CASRGVFSGTGELFF. For the CDR3, the DNA is TGTGCCAGTAGAGGTGTGTTTAGCGGTACCGGGGAGCTGTTTTTT. Using reference TRBV19 and TRBJ2-2 for the parts outside the CDR3, the full variable domain is DGGITQSPKYLFRKEGQNVTLSCEQNLNHDAMYWYRQDPGQGLRLIYYSQIVNDFQKGDIAEGYSVSREKKESFPLTVTSAQKNPTAFYLCASRGVFSGTGELFFGEGSRLTVL.

This rearrangement joins TRBV10-3 to TRBJ2-7, with a weak D call TRBD1 (6 bases). The V gene lost 8 bases and the J gene lost 4 bases, with 9 bases spanning the gap. The CDR3 totals 11 residues. Germline V gene data show CDR1 as ENHRY and CDR2 as SYGVKD. The CDR3: CAIGTGYEQYF. CDR3 nucleotides: TGTGCCATCGGAACAGGGTACGAGCAGTACTTC.

The CDR3 coding sequence is TGTGCCAGCAGCTTAGACAGAGGGACTAGCGGGATGAATGAGCAGTTCTTC. This gives the protein CASSLDRGTSGMNEQFF. This rearrangement joins TRBV7-9 to TRBJ2-1; 13 bases line up with TRBD2. Germline assignment: CDR1 SEHNR and CDR2 FQNEAQ (reference sequence). Trimming removed 1 base from V and 7 bases from J; junction bases left unmatched: 7. This CDR3 comprises 17 residues.